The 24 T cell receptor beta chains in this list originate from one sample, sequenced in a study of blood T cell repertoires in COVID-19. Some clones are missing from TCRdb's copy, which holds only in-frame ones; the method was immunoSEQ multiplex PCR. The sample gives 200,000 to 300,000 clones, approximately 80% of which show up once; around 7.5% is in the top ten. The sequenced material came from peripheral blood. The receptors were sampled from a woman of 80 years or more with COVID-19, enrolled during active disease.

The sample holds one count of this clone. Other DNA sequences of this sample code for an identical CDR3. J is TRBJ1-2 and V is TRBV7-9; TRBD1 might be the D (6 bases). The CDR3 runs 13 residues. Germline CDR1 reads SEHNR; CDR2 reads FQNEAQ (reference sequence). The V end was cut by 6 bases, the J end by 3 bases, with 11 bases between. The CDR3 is CASRPQGDYGYTF. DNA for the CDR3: TGTGCCAGCAGGCCACAGGGCGACTATGGCTACACCTTC.

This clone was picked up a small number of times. The DNA of the CDR3 is TGTGCCAGCTCACAACAGGGCAGCCGAAATTCACCCCTCCACTTT. This codes for CASSQQGSRNSPLHF. This chain connects TRBV18 to TRBJ1-6, with D maybe TRBD1 (6 bases). V was clipped by 4 bases and J by 7 bases, with 14 bases between them. Germline V gene sequence: CDR1 KGHSH, CDR2 LQKENI. This CDR3 spans 15 amino acids. Filled out from reference TRBV18 and TRBJ1-6, the complete variable domain reads NAGVMQNPRHLVRRRGQEARLRCSPMKGHSHVYWYRQLPEEGLKFMVYLQKENIIDESGMPKERFSAEFPKEGPSILRIQQVVRGDSAAYFCASSQQGSRNSPLHFGNGTRLTVT.

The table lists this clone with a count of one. CDR3 nucleotides: TGTGCCAGCAGAGACCGGGACAGGGACACCGGGGAGCTGTTTTTT. This encodes CASRDRDRDTGELFF. This chain links TRBV2 with TRBJ2-2; TRBD1 matches at 9 bases. The CDR3 has 15 amino acids. Per the germline V gene, CDR1 is SNHLY and CDR2 is FYNNEI. V was pared by 6 bases and J by 3 bases, with 5 bases of the junction left unmatched.

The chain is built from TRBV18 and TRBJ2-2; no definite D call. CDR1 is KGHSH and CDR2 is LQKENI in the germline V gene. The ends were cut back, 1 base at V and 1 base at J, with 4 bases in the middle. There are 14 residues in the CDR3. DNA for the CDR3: TGTGCCAGCTCACCACTCCAGAACACCGGGGAGCTGTTTTTT. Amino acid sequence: CASSPLQNTGELFF.

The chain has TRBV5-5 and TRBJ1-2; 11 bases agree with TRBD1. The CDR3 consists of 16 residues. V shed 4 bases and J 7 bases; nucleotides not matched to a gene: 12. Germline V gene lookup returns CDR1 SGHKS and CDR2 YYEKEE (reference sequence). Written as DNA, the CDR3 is TGTGCCAGCAGCACACTGGTCGGTGGACAGGGGGCTGGCTACACCTTC. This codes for CASSTLVGGQGAGYTF.

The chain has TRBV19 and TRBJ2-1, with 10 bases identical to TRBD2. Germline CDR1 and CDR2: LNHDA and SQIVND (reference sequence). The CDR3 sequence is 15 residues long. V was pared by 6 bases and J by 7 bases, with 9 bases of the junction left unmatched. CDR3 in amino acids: CASRSLAGVKNEQFF. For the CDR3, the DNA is TGTGCCAGTAGGAGTCTAGCGGGAGTGAAAAATGAGCAGTTCTTC. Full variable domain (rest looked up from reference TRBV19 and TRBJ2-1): DGGITQSPKYLFRKEGQNVTLSCEQNLNHDAMYWYRQDPGQGLRLIYYSQIVNDFQKGDIAEGYSVSREKKESFPLTVTSAQKNPTAFYLCASRSLAGVKNEQFFGPGTRLTVL.

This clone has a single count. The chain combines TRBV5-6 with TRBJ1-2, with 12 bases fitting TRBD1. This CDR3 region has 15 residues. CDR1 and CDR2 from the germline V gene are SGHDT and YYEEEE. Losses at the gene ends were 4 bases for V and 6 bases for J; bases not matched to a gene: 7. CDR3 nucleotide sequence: TGTGCCAGCAGCGACCGGGACAGGGGGCGTAATGGCTACACCTTC. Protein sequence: CASSDRDRGRNGYTF.

CDR3 sequence: CASSLVHGELFF. The CDR3 coding sequence is TGTGCCAGCAGCTTGGTCCACGGGGAGCTGTTTTTT. The genes are TRBV5-6 and TRBJ2-2; D remains unclear. The CDR3 sequence is 12 residues long. V gave up 0 bases and J gave up 7 bases, with 4 bases separating them. The V gene's germline CDR1 is SGHDT and CDR2 YYEEEE.

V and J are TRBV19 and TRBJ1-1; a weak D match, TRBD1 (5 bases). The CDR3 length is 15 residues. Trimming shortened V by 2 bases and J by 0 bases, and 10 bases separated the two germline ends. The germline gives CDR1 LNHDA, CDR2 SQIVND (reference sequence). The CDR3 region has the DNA TGTGCCAGTAGTATAAACGGGGGGATGAACACTGAAGCTTTCTTT. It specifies CASSINGGMNTEAFF.

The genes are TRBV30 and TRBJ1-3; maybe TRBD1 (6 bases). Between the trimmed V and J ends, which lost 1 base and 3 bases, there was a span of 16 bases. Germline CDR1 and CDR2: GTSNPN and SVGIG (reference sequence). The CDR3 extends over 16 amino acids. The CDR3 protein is CAWSALSGGVGNTIYF. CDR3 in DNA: TGTGCCTGGAGTGCACTCAGCGGGGGCGTTGGAAACACCATATATTTT.

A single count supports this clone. CDR3 nucleotide sequence: TGTGCCAGCAGCTTCAGACAGACTGGCTACACCTTC. Its translation: CASSFRQTGYTF. V and J are TRBV7-2 and TRBJ1-2; TRBD1 might be the D (5 bases). This CDR3 is built from 12 residues. The germline gives CDR1 SGHTA, CDR2 FQGNSA. V shed 3 bases and J shed 7 bases, with 9 bases lying between them.

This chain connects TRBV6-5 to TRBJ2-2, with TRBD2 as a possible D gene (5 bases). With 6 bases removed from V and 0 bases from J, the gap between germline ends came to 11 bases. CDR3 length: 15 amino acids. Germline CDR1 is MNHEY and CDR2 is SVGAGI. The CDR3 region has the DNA TGTGCCAGCAGGAAAGGGAGCACGAACACCGGGGAGCTGTTTTTT. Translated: CASRKGSTNTGELFF.

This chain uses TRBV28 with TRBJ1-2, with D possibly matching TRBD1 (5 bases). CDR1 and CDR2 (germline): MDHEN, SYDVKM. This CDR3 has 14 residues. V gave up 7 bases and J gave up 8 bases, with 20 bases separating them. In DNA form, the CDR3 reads TGTGCCAGCACCGAAACCCTGGGGGGTTGGGGCTACACCTTC. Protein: CASTETLGGWGYTF.

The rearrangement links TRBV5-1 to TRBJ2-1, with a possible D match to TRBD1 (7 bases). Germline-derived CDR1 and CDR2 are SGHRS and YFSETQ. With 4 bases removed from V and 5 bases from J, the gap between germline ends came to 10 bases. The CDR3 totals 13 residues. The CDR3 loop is CASSQGGNNEQFF. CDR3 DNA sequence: TGCGCCAGCAGCCAGGGGGGTAACAATGAGCAGTTCTTC.

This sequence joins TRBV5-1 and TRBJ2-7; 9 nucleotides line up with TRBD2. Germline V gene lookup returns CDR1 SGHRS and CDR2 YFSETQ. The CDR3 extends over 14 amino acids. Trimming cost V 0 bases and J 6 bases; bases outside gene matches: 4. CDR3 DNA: TGCGCCAGCAGCTTGGTAGCGGGAGCCGCCGAGCAGTACTTC. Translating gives CASSLVAGAAEQYF.

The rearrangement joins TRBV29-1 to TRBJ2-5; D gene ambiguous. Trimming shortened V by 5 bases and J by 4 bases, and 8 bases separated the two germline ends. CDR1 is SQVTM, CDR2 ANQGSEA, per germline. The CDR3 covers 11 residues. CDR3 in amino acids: CSVSHGETQYF. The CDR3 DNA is TGCAGCGTTTCTCACGGAGAGACCCAGTACTTC. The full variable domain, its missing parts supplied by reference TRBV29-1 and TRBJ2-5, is SAVISQKPSRDICQRGTSLTIQCQVDSQVTMMFWYRQQPGQSLTLIATANQGSEATYESGFVIDKFPISRPNLTFSTLTVSNMSPEDSSIYLCSVSHGETQYFGPGTRLLVL.

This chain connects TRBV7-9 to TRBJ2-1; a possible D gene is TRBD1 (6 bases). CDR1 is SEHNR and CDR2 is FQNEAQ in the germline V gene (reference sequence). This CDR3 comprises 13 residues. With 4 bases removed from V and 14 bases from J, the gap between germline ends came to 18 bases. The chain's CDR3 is CASSSKQGPDEFF. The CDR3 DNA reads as TGTGCCAGCAGCTCTAAACAGGGCCCGGATGAGTTCTTC.

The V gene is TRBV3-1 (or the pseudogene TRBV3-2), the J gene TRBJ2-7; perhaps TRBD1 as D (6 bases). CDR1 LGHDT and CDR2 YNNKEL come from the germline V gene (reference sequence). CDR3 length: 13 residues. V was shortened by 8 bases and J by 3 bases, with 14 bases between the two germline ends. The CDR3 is CASALTGSYEQYF. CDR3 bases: TGTGCCAGCGCGCTTACAGGGAGCTACGAGCAGTACTTC.

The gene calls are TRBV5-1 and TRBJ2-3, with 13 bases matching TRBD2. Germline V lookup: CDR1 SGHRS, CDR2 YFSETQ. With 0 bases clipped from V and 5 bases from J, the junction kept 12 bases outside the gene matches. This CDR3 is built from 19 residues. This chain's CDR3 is CASSLEPLRLAGGGDTQYF. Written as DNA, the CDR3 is TGCGCCAGCAGCTTGGAACCCCTTAGACTAGCGGGGGGTGGAGATACGCAGTATTTT.

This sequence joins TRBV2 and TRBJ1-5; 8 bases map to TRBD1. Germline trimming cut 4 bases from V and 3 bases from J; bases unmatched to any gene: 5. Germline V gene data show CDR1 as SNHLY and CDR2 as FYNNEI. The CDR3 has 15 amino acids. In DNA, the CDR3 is TGTGCCAGCAGTGGGACAGGGTTTGTCAATCAGCCCCAGCATTTT. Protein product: CASSGTGFVNQPQHF.

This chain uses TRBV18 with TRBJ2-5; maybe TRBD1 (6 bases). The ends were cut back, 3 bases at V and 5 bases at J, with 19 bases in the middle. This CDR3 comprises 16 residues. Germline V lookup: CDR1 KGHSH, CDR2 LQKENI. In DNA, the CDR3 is TGTGCCAGCTCACCCCCAGGGGTATCTACGCGGGAGACCCAGTACTTC. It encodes CASSPPGVSTRETQYF.

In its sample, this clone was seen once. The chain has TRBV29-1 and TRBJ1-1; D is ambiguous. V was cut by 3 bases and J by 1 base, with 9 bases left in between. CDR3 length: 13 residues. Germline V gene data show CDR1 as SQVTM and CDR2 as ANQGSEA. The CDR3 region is CSVDLQPNTEAFF. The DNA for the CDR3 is TGCAGCGTTGATTTACAGCCGAACACTGAAGCTTTCTTT.

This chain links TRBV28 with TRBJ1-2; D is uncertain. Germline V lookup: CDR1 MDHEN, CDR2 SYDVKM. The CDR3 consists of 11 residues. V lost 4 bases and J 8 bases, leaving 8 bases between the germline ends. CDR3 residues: CASSSFYGYTF. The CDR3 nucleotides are TGTGCCAGCAGTTCGTTCTACGGCTACACCTTC.

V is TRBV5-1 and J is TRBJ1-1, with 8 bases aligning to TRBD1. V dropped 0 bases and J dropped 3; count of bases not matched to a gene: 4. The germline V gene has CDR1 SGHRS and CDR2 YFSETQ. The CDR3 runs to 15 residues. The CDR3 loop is CASSLARTGYTEAFF. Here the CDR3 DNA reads TGCGCCAGCAGCTTGGCCCGGACAGGGTACACTGAAGCTTTCTTT.